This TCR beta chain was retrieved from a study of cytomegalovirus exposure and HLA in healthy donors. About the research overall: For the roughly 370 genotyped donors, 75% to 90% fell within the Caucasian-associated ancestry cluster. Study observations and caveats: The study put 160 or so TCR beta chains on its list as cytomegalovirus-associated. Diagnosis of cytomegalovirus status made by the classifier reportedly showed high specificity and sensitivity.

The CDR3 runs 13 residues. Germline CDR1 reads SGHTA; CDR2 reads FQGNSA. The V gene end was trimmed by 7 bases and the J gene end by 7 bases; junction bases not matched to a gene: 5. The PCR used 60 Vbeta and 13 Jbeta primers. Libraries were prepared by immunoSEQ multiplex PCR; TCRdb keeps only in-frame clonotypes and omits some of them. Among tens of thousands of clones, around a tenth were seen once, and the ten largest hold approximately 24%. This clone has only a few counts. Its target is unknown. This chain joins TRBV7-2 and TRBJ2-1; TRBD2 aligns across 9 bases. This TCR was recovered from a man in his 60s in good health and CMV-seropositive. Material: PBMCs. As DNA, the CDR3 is TGTGCCAGCAAACTAGCGGGTGGGAATGAGCAGTTCTTC. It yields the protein CASKLAGGNEQFF.